A selection of T cell receptor beta chains follows, all from one sample in a study of OX40 agonist ivuxolimab in advanced cancers. The repertoire was sequenced with immunoSEQ multiplex PCR; TCRdb's copy has only in-frame clones and lacks some. The table lists about 33,000 clones, roughly 89% of them singletons. The sequences come from CD4+ or CD8+ T cells sorted from blood, collected in a trial of the OX40 agonist ivuxolimab. These receptors all come from an adult with an advanced solid tumor such as melanoma, head and neck, liver or kidney cancer. Both conserved end residues are part of each CDR3. D genes are given only for firm matches. The size of a clone is reported for some rows only, either as once, few or many, or as a class for expanded clones.

V gene: TRBV5-1
D gene: TRBD1
clone size: -
J gene: TRBJ2-1
CDR3 protein: CASSKGQLSYNEQFF
CDR3 DNA: TGCGCCAGCAGCAAGGGACAGCTCTCCTACAATGAGCAGTTCTTC

V gene: TRBV30
D gene: TRBD1
clone size: -
J gene: TRBJ1-5
CDR3 protein: CAWSVRDRGRNQPQHF
CDR3 DNA: TGTGCCTGGAGTGTCAGGGACAGGGGGCGCAATCAGCCCCAGCATTTT

V gene: TRBV28
D gene: -
clone size: -
J gene: TRBJ2-5
CDR3 protein: CASGQETQYF
CDR3 DNA: TGTGCCAGCGGCCAAGAGACCCAGTACTTC

V gene: TRBV7-7
D gene: -
clone size: -
J gene: TRBJ1-4
CDR3 protein: CASSLSGGKKLFF
CDR3 DNA: TGTGCCAGCAGCTTATCCGGGGGGAAAAAACTGTTTTTT

V gene: TRBV5-1
D gene: -
clone size: -
J gene: TRBJ1-2
CDR3 protein: CASRTAGGGNYGYTF
CDR3 DNA: TGCGCCAGCAGAACGGCTGGGGGCGGTAACTATGGCTACACCTTC

V gene: TRBV15
D gene: -
clone size: -
J gene: TRBJ1-4
CDR3 protein: CATSRILRSGSNEKLFF
CDR3 DNA: TGTGCCACCAGCAGAATCCTCCGATCAGGCTCTAATGAAAAACTGTTTTTT

V gene: TRBV7-3
D gene: -
clone size: -
J gene: TRBJ2-3
CDR3 protein: CASSPTRGDTQYF
CDR3 DNA: TGTGCCAGCAGCCCCACCAGGGGAGATACGCAGTATTTT

V gene: TRBV5-4
D gene: TRBD2
clone size: -
J gene: TRBJ2-1
CDR3 protein: CASSSTSGSSYNEQFF
CDR3 DNA: TGTGCCAGCAGCTCGACTAGCGGGAGCTCCTACAATGAGCAGTTCTTC

V gene: TRBV19
D gene: -
clone size: -
J gene: TRBJ2-1
CDR3 protein: CASSRVLGQFSYNEQFF
CDR3 DNA: TGTGCCAGTAGTAGAGTCCTGGGACAATTCTCCTACAATGAGCAGTTCTTC

V gene: TRBV6-5
D gene: TRBD1
clone size: -
J gene: TRBJ1-2
CDR3 protein: CASRSGQGHGYTF
CDR3 DNA: TGTGCCAGCAGAAGTGGACAGGGTCATGGCTACACCTTC

V gene: TRBV28
D gene: -
clone size: -
J gene: TRBJ2-1
CDR3 protein: CASTGSGLDAGLHRYNEQFF
CDR3 DNA: TGTGCCAGCACCGGGTCCGGGCTCGACGCCGGCCTACATAGATACAATGAGCAGTTCTTC

V gene: TRBV9
D gene: -
clone size: -
J gene: TRBJ2-5
CDR3 protein: CASSPQGRGEETQYF
CDR3 DNA: TGTGCCAGCAGCCCCCAAGGGCGCGGAGAAGAGACCCAGTACTTC

V gene: TRBV4-2
D gene: -
clone size: -
J gene: TRBJ2-7
CDR3 protein: CASSQDHVNYEQYF
CDR3 DNA: TGTGCCAGCAGCCAAGATCACGTTAACTACGAGCAGTACTTC

V gene: TRBV18
D gene: TRBD1
clone size: -
J gene: TRBJ1-2
CDR3 protein: CASSQSTGGGYTF
CDR3 DNA: TGTGCCAGCTCACAAAGTACAGGGGGCGGCTACACCTTC

V gene: TRBV30
D gene: TRBD2
clone size: -
J gene: TRBJ2-7
CDR3 protein: CAWSGGRLAAYEQYF
CDR3 DNA: TGTGCCTGGAGTGGAGGGAGACTAGCGGCCTACGAGCAGTACTTC

V gene: TRBV28
D gene: -
clone size: -
J gene: TRBJ1-4
CDR3 protein: CASSLWGLHSNEKLFF
CDR3 DNA: TGTGCCAGCAGTTTATGGGGACTTCACTCAAATGAAAAACTGTTTTTT

V gene: TRBV6-1
D gene: TRBD2
clone size: -
J gene: TRBJ2-1
CDR3 protein: CASSENGLAGFSNEQFF
CDR3 DNA: TGTGCCAGCAGTGAAAACGGACTAGCGGGGTTCAGCAATGAGCAGTTCTTC

V gene: TRBV12-5
D gene: TRBD2
clone size: once
J gene: TRBJ2-1
CDR3 protein: CASGLVRMVAGGPDNEQFF
CDR3 DNA: TGTGCTAGTGGTTTGGTACGAATGGTAGCGGGGGGGCCTGACAATGAGCAGTTCTTC

V gene: TRBV5-1
D gene: -
clone size: -
J gene: TRBJ1-2
CDR3 protein: CASSSDDTGHYYGYTF
CDR3 DNA: TGCGCCAGCAGCTCTGACGATACGGGACATTACTATGGCTACACCTTC

V gene: TRBV6-1
D gene: -
clone size: -
J gene: TRBJ1-3
CDR3 protein: CASGEDGSSGNTIYF
CDR3 DNA: TGTGCCAGCGGCGAGGACGGTTCCTCTGGAAACACCATATATTTT

V gene: TRBV6-5
D gene: -
clone size: -
J gene: TRBJ1-1
CDR3 protein: CASSQTGVNTEAFF
CDR3 DNA: TGTGCCAGCAGCCAGACAGGAGTTAACACTGAAGCTTTCTTT

V gene: TRBV28
D gene: TRBD2
clone size: once
J gene: TRBJ2-7
CDR3 protein: CASSRSSGRYEQYF
CDR3 DNA: TGTGCCAGCAGCCGCTCCAGCGGGAGATACGAGCAGTACTTC

V gene: TRBV25-1
D gene: -
clone size: once
J gene: TRBJ1-1
CDR3 protein: CASRREGVTEAFF
CDR3 DNA: TGTGCCAGCAGACGAGAGGGAGTCACTGAAGCTTTCTTT

V gene: TRBV14
D gene: -
clone size: few
J gene: TRBJ1-4
CDR3 protein: CASSQGPEKLFF
CDR3 DNA: TGTGCCAGCAGCCAAGGGCCAGAAAAACTGTTTTTT

V gene: TRBV28
D gene: -
clone size: -
J gene: TRBJ2-7
CDR3 protein: CATSPGTHYEQYF
CDR3 DNA: TGTGCCACCTCTCCGGGAACCCACTACGAGCAGTACTTC

V gene: TRBV5-1
D gene: -
clone size: -
J gene: TRBJ2-7
CDR3 protein: CASSLSPGGTYEQYF
CDR3 DNA: TGCGCCAGCAGCTTGTCACCCGGGGGAACCTACGAGCAGTACTTC

V gene: TRBV10-3
D gene: -
clone size: -
J gene: TRBJ2-3
CDR3 protein: CAISGTTDTQYF
CDR3 DNA: TGTGCCATCAGTGGAACTACAGATACGCAGTATTTT

V gene: TRBV5-4
D gene: TRBD2
clone size: -
J gene: TRBJ2-3
CDR3 protein: CASRHRGGASDTQYF
CDR3 DNA: TGTGCCAGCAGGCACCGCGGGGGGGCCTCAGATACGCAGTATTTT

V gene: TRBV7-2
D gene: TRBD2
clone size: -
J gene: TRBJ2-3
CDR3 protein: CASSLAASGRVADTQYF
CDR3 DNA: TGTGCCAGCAGCTTAGCCGCTAGCGGGAGAGTGGCAGATACGCAGTATTTT

V gene: TRBV11-2
D gene: TRBD2
clone size: -
J gene: TRBJ2-1
CDR3 protein: CASSPMAARGNEQFF
CDR3 DNA: TGTGCCAGCAGCCCAATGGCGGCGCGGGGGAATGAGCAGTTCTTC

V gene: TRBV19
D gene: -
clone size: -
J gene: TRBJ1-2
CDR3 protein: CASSIDVGYGYTF
CDR3 DNA: TGTGCCAGTAGTATCGACGTTGGCTATGGCTACACCTTC

V gene: TRBV12-5
D gene: TRBD1
clone size: -
J gene: TRBJ2-5
CDR3 protein: CASGWRDRESYGETQYF
CDR3 DNA: TGTGCTAGTGGTTGGCGAGACAGGGAGAGTTACGGAGAGACCCAGTACTTC

V gene: TRBV2
D gene: TRBD2
clone size: -
J gene: TRBJ2-5
CDR3 protein: CASSGTSGETQYF
CDR3 DNA: TGTGCCAGCAGCGGGACTAGCGGTGAGACCCAGTACTTC

V gene: TRBV13
D gene: -
clone size: -
J gene: TRBJ1-3
CDR3 protein: CASSLRTPSSGNTIYF
CDR3 DNA: TGTGCCAGCAGCCTGAGAACACCGTCCTCTGGAAACACCATATATTTT

V gene: TRBV14
D gene: TRBD2
clone size: -
J gene: TRBJ2-2
CDR3 protein: CASSPAGGRRGTGELFF
CDR3 DNA: TGTGCCAGCAGCCCCGCGGGCGGGAGAAGAGGCACCGGGGAGCTGTTTTTT

V gene: TRBV15
D gene: TRBD2
clone size: -
J gene: TRBJ2-5
CDR3 protein: CATSSSPGLAFQETQYF
CDR3 DNA: TGTGCCACCAGCAGCTCACCGGGACTAGCCTTTCAAGAGACCCAGTACTTC

V gene: TRBV19
D gene: -
clone size: -
J gene: TRBJ1-2
CDR3 protein: CASSMSDYGYTF
CDR3 DNA: TGTGCCAGTAGTATGTCGGATTATGGCTACACCTTC

V gene: TRBV7-8
D gene: TRBD1
clone size: -
J gene: TRBJ1-5
CDR3 protein: CASSLSGTGSNQPQHF
CDR3 DNA: TGTGCCAGCAGCCTATCCGGGACAGGGAGCAATCAGCCCCAGCATTTT

V gene: TRBV19
D gene: TRBD1
clone size: -
J gene: TRBJ1-6
CDR3 protein: CASSIVRGRGTAVSPLHF
CDR3 DNA: TGTGCCAGTAGTATAGTACGCGGCCGGGGGACAGCCGTTTCACCCCTCCACTTT

V gene: TRBV15
D gene: -
clone size: -
J gene: TRBJ1-5
CDR3 protein: CATSRAQGLRNQPQHF
CDR3 DNA: TGTGCCACCAGCAGAGCGCAGGGGTTGAGGAATCAGCCCCAGCATTTT

V gene: TRBV29-1
D gene: -
clone size: -
J gene: TRBJ2-1
CDR3 protein: CSVVLTARRRTSSYNEQFF
CDR3 DNA: TGCAGCGTTGTATTGACAGCCCGCCGAAGGACCAGCTCCTACAATGAGCAGTTCTTC

V gene: TRBV2
D gene: TRBD1
clone size: -
J gene: TRBJ1-5
CDR3 protein: CASDQGGEVRQPQHF
CDR3 DNA: TGTGCCAGCGACCAAGGGGGCGAGGTTCGGCAGCCCCAGCATTTT

V gene: TRBV2
D gene: TRBD1
clone size: -
J gene: TRBJ2-3
CDR3 protein: CASSPGLYRGDTQYF
CDR3 DNA: TGTGCCAGCAGTCCCGGCCTTTACAGGGGTGATACGCAGTATTTT

V gene: TRBV6-5
D gene: TRBD1
clone size: -
J gene: TRBJ1-2
CDR3 protein: CASSYLRTGGGYGYTF
CDR3 DNA: TGTGCCAGCAGTTACTTGCGGACAGGGGGCGGATATGGCTACACCTTC

V gene: TRBV28
D gene: -
clone size: once
J gene: TRBJ2-7
CDR3 protein: CASSYGISNEQYF
CDR3 DNA: TGTGCCAGCAGTTATGGAATTTCAAACGAGCAGTACTTC

V gene: TRBV13
D gene: -
clone size: -
J gene: TRBJ2-1
CDR3 protein: CASSPSLDNEQFF
CDR3 DNA: TGTGCCAGCAGCCCCTCGCTAGACAATGAGCAGTTCTTC

V gene: TRBV4-3
D gene: TRBD2
clone size: -
J gene: TRBJ2-3
CDR3 protein: CASSHGLAGGDTQYF
CDR3 DNA: TGCGCCAGCAGCCACGGACTAGCGGGAGGGGATACGCAGTATTTT

V gene: TRBV4-1
D gene: -
clone size: -
J gene: TRBJ2-7
CDR3 protein: CASSQDFPGGSYEQYF
CDR3 DNA: TGCGCCAGCAGCCAAGACTTCCCTGGGGGGAGCTACGAGCAGTACTTC

V gene: TRBV5-1
D gene: -
clone size: -
J gene: TRBJ2-5
CDR3 protein: CASSPMSGQETQYF
CDR3 DNA: TGCGCCAGCAGCCCCATGAGCGGCCAAGAGACCCAGTACTTC